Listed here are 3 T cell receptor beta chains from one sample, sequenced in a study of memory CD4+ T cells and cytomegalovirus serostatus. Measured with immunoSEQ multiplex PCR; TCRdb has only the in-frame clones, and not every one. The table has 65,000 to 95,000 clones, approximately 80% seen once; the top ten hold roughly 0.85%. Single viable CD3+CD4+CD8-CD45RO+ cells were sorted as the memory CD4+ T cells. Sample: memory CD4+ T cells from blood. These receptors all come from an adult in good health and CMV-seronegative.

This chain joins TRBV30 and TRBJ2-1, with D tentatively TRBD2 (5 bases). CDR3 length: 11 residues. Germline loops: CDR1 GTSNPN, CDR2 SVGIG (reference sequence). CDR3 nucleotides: TGTGGTTGGTCCGGGGACAATGAGCAGTTCTTC. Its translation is CGWSGDNEQFF.

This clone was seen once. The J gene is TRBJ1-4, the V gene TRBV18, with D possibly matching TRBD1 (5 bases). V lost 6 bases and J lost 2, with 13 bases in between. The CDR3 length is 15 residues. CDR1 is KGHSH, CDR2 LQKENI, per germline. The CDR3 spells CASSPRALTNEKLFF. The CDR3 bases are TGTGCCAGCTCGCCCAGGGCCCTGACTAATGAAAAACTGTTTTTT.

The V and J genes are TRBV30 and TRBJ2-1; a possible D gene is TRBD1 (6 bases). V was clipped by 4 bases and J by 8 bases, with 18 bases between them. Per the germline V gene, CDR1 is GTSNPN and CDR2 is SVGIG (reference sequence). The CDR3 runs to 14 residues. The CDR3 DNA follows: TGTGCCTGGACCAGGGGCCGCGGCCCGGATGAGCAGTTCTTC. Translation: CAWTRGRGPDEQFF.